The 14 T cell receptor beta chains in this list originate from one sample, sequenced in a study of blood T cell repertoires in COVID-19. Assay used: immunoSEQ multiplex PCR; TCRdb lists only in-frame clones, some missing. The data hold 100,000 or so clones, with 81% observed a single time. The sequencing input was peripheral blood. The receptors derive from a human donor in a cohort sampled during active COVID-19.

This clone was observed once. The rearrangement links TRBV7-8 to TRBJ2-7; a possible D gene is TRBD2 (6 bases). V lost 5 bases, J lost 4 bases, and 15 bases lay in between. CDR1 SGHVS and CDR2 FQNEAQ come from the germline V gene. This CDR3 has 14 residues. CDR3 sequence: CASSREAGFYEQYF. The CDR3 DNA reads TGTGCCAGCAGCCGAGAGGCGGGATTTTACGAGCAGTACTTC.

The V gene is TRBV6-5, the J gene TRBJ1-1, with TRBD1 matching 8 bases. The CDR3 length is 14 residues. After removal of 7 bases from V and 5 bases from J, the junction contained 9 bases not matched to a gene. CDR1 is MNHEY and CDR2 is SVGAGI in the germline V gene. The chain's CDR3 is CASTSRGRGTEAFF. CDR3 in DNA: TGTGCCAGCACTTCCAGGGGGCGAGGGACTGAAGCTTTCTTT.

The chain uses TRBV11-2 and TRBJ2-7; D unclear. CDR3 length equals 14 residues. Trimming removed 4 bases at V and 2 bases at J, with 12 bases between. Germline CDR1 SGHAT, CDR2 FQNNGV. The CDR3 DNA follows: TGTGCCAGCAGCTCCCCCAGGAAAACCTACGAGCAGTACTTC. Translated, it gives CASSSPRKTYEQYF.

This clone was counted once. This sequence joins TRBV2 and TRBJ2-1; TRBD2 matches at 11 bases. V was clipped by 9 bases and J by 6 bases; unmatched bases: 7. The CDR3 spans 14 residues. Germline V CDR1 and CDR2: SNHLY, FYNNEI. The CDR3 nucleotides are TGTGCCAGAGATAGCGGGGGGGAGGGCAATGAGCAGTTCTTC. Its protein product is CARDSGGEGNEQFF.

This rearrangement joins TRBV19 to TRBJ2-7; TRBD1 aligns across 12 bases. This CDR3 has 15 amino acids. Per the germline V gene, CDR1 is LNHDA and CDR2 is SQIVND (reference sequence). The junction had 8 bases not matched to a gene; V was cut back by 6 bases and J by 5 bases. In DNA form, the CDR3 reads TGTGCCAGTAGGACCGGGACAGGGGGCCGGGACGAGCAGTACTTC. Translation gives CASRTGTGGRDEQYF.

This clone was recorded once. The rearrangement links TRBV5-6 to TRBJ1-6, with 9 bases aligning to TRBD1. This CDR3 contains 15 residues. CDR1 SGHDT and CDR2 YYEEEE come from the germline V gene. Trimming took 0 bases from V and 8 from J; bases not matched to a gene: 3. The CDR3 sequence is CASSLAGTGYSPLHF. CDR3 nucleotides: TGTGCCAGCAGCTTGGCCGGGACAGGGTATTCACCCCTCCACTTT. Looking up the rest from reference TRBV5-6 and TRBJ1-6 gives the full variable domain: DAGVTQSPTHLIKTRGQQVTLRCSPKSGHDTVSWYQQALGQGPQFIFQYYEEEERQRGNFPDRFSGHQFPNYSSELNVNALLLGDSALYLCASSLAGTGYSPLHFGNGTRLTVT.

The CDR3 DNA reads TGTGCCACCAGTGATTTAACTAGCGGGCCAAATGAGCAGTTCTTC. This sequence encodes CATSDLTSGPNEQFF. This chain connects TRBV24-1 to TRBJ2-1; 9 bases are shared with TRBD2. The CDR3 is 15 residues long. Germline lookup yields CDR1 KGHDR and CDR2 SFDVKD. The J segment lost 7 bases and the V segment lost 1 base, leaving 4 bases of the junction unmatched.

V is TRBV5-8 and J is TRBJ1-3; 11 bases are a match to TRBD1. This CDR3 region has 15 residues. Germline V CDR1 and CDR2: SGHTS, YDEGEE. J gave up 7 bases and V 2 bases, and 5 bases lay outside the gene matches. In DNA form, the CDR3 reads TGTGCCAGCAGCTTTAGGACAGGGGGCGCGAACACCATATATTTT. Translated: CASSFRTGGANTIYF.

The V and J genes are TRBV5-4 and TRBJ1-6; no definite D call. Deletions cut 4 bases from V and 15 bases from J, with 17 bases between. This CDR3 contains 13 residues. Germline CDR1 and CDR2: SGHNT and YYREEE (reference sequence). The CDR3 nucleotides are TGTGCCAGCAGCAGCCCGAGCCGCTTTGACCTCCACTTT. As protein: CASSSPSRFDLHF.

This chain links TRBV9 with TRBJ1-4, with D perhaps TRBD1 (6 bases). V was shortened by 3 bases and J by 8 bases, with 11 bases between the two germline ends. The germline gives CDR1 SGDLS, CDR2 YYNGEE. The CDR3 sequence is 13 residues long. The CDR3 nucleotides are TGTGCCAGCAGCGGAGGACAGAACGAAAAACTGTTTTTT. Encoded protein: CASSGGQNEKLFF.

CDR3 bases: TGTGCCAGCAGTTTGGGGACAGGGGGAAATGAAAAACTGTTTTTT. Residues: CASSLGTGGNEKLFF. This chain links TRBV28 with TRBJ1-4; 11 bases align to TRBD1. The CDR3 totals 15 residues. The germline CDR1 and CDR2 sequences are MDHEN and SYDVKM. After removal of 3 bases from V and 5 bases from J, the junction contained 2 bases not matched to a gene.

V gene TRBV29-1 combines with J gene TRBJ2-7, with D perhaps TRBD1 (5 bases). Germline lookup yields CDR1 SQVTM and CDR2 ANQGSEA. V lost 8 bases, J lost 0 bases, and 8 bases lay in between. This CDR3 comprises 11 residues. As DNA, the CDR3 is TGCAGCTACAGGACCTCCTACGAGCAGTACTTC. Translated: CSYRTSYEQYF.

This clone was found a few times. V and J are TRBV15 and TRBJ1-5, with a tentative D call TRBD1 (6 bases). The CDR3 spans 17 residues. V shed 5 bases and J shed 2 bases, with 19 bases lying between them. The germline V gene has CDR1 LNHNV and CDR2 YYDKDF (reference sequence). The CDR3 sequence: CATSARAGGEGNQPQHF. The CDR3 DNA is TGTGCCACCAGCGCGAGGGCGGGGGGCGAGGGCAATCAGCCCCAGCATTTT.

The rearrangement joins TRBV2 to TRBJ1-2, with 9 bases lining up with TRBD1. CDR3 length equals 15 residues. CDR1 and CDR2 from the germline V gene are SNHLY and FYNNEI. The J segment lost 6 bases and the V segment lost 6 bases, leaving 11 bases of the junction unmatched. In DNA form, the CDR3 reads TGTGCCAGCAGCCGTAGGACAGGGGCGGATGATGGCTACACCTTC. As protein: CASSRRTGADDGYTF.